Described below is a single T cell receptor (beta chain) sequence and its context. Its antigen is undetermined. The data were obtained in a study of cytomegalovirus exposure and HLA in healthy donors. Study outcomes and limitations: In a later analysis, several top co-occurrence clusters appeared linked to parvovirus B19, influenza, CMV and Epstein-Barr virus. The study reported that TCR beta sequences accurately predicted HLA-A and HLA-B alleles in most subjects. The authors assumed roughly uniform sequencing depth across donors for presence/absence analyses.

Unmatched junction bases numbered 11, after V lost 4 bases and J lost 0 bases. Germline CDR1 reads LGHNA; CDR2 reads YNFKEQ. The CDR3 totals 18 residues. PCR primers comprised 60 Vbeta and 13 Jbeta primers. Clones were sequenced by immunoSEQ multiplex PCR, and TCRdb holds only the in-frame ones, with some missing. The repertoire consists of 75,000 to 95,000 clones, with approximately 80% occurring once and the leading ten covering about 3.5%. V and J are TRBV4-2 and TRBJ2-5; 10 nucleotides align to TRBD2. The sequence was collected from a man aged 50 to 60 in good health and CMV-seronegative. Sequenced material: PBMCs. The chain's CDR3 is CASSPLGISGGNQETQYF. As DNA, the CDR3 is TGTGCCAGCAGCCCGCTGGGGATTAGCGGGGGGAACCAAGAGACCCAGTACTTC.